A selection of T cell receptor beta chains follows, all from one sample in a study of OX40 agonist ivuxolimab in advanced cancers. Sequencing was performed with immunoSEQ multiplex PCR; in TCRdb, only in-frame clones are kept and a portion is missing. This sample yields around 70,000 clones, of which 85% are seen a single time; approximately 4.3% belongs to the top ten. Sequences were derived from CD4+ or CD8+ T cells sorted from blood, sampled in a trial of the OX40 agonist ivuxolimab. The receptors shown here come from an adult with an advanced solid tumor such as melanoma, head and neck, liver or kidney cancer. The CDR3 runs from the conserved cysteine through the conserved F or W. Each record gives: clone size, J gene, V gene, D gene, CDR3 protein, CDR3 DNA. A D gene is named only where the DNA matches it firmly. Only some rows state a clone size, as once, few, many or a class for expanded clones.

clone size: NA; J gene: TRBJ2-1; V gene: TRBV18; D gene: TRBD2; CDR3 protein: CASVIAGDFYNEQFF; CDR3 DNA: TGTGCCAGCGTTATAGCGGGGGACTTCTACAATGAGCAGTTCTTC
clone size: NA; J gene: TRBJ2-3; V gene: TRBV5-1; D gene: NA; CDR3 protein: CASSGKLGTDTQYF; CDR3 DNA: TGCGCCAGCAGTGGAAAACTAGGAACAGATACGCAGTATTTT
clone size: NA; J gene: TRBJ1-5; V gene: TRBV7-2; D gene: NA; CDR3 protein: CASSLDARPQEPQHF; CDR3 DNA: TGTGCCAGCAGCTTAGACGCCCGACCGCAGGAGCCCCAGCATTTT
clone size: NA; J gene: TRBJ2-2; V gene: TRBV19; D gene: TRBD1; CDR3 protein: CASTYGQVANTGELFF; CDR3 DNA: TGTGCCAGTACCTACGGACAGGTCGCGAACACCGGGGAGCTGTTTTTT
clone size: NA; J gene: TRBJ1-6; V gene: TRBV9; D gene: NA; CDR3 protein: CASSVALTPVSPLHF; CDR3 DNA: TGTGCCAGCAGCGTAGCTCTAACACCTGTATCACCCCTCCACTTT
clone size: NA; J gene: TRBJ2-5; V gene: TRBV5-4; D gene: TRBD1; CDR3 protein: CASSLLSGTDRQETQYF; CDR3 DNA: TGTGCCAGCAGCTTGCTATCCGGGACAGACAGACAAGAGACCCAGTACTTC
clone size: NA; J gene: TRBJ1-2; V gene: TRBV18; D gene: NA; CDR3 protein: CASSPMSGGYGYTF; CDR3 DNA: TGTGCCAGCTCACCAATGTCTGGTGGCTATGGCTACACCTTC
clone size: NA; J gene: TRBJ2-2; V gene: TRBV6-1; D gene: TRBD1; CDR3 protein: CVSSEDRGRAGELFF; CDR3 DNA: TGTGTCAGCAGTGAAGACAGGGGGCGCGCCGGGGAGCTGTTTTTT
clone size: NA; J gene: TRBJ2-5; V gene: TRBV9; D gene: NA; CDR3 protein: CASSAQDSLGIGETQYF; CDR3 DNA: TGTGCCAGCAGCGCCCAAGATAGTTTGGGGATAGGAGAGACCCAGTACTTC
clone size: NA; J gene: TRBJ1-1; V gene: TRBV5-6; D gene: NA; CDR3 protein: CASSLGAGVFGMNTEAFF; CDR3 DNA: TGTGCCAGCAGCTTGGGGGCGGGAGTTTTTGGCATGAACACTGAAGCTTTCTTT
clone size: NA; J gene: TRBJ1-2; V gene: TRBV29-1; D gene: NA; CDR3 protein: CSVGIGYGYTF; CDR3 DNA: TGCAGCGTTGGGATAGGTTATGGCTACACCTTC
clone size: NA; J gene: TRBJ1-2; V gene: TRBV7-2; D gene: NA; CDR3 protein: CASSLGVLGGSGYTF; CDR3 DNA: TGTGCCAGCAGCTTGGGTGTCTTGGGGGGAAGTGGCTACACCTTC
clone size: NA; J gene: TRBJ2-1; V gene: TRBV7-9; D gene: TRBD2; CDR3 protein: CASSLAGLAGVYNEQFF; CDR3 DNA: TGTGCCAGCAGCTTAGCCGGACTAGCGGGGGTCTACAATGAGCAGTTCTTC
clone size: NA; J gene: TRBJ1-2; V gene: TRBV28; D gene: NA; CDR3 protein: CASSSPSTVYGYTF; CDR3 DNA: TGTGCCAGCAGTTCCCCTTCGACCGTCTATGGCTACACCTTC
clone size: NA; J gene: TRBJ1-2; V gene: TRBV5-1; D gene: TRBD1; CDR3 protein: CASSTGDTGGYTF; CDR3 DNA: TGCGCCAGCAGCACAGGGGACACCGGGGGCTACACCTTC
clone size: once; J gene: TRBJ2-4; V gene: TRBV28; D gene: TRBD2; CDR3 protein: CASGTSGPSGDIQYF; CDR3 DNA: TGTGCCTCCGGGACTAGCGGGCCCTCCGGGGACATTCAGTACTTC
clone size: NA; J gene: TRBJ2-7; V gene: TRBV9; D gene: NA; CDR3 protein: CASSVATEGEQYF; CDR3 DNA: TGTGCCAGCAGCGTAGCTACGGAGGGGGAGCAGTACTTC
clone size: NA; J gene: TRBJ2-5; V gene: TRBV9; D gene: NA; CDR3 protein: CASSPSFVRAQETQYF; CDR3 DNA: TGTGCCAGCAGCCCCTCCTTTGTCCGGGCCCAAGAGACCCAGTACTTC
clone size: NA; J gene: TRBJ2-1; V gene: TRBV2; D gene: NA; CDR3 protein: CASSAVRNEQFF; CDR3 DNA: TGTGCCAGCAGTGCAGTGAGGAATGAGCAGTTCTTC
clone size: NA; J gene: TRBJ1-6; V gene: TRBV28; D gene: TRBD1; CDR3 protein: CASSGQGYNSPLHF; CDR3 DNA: TGTGCCAGCAGTGGACAGGGCTATAATTCACCCCTCCACTTT
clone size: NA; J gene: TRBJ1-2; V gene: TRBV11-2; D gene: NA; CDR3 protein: CASSLDGRIRYTF; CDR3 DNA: TGTGCCAGCAGCTTAGATGGAAGGATAAGATACACCTTC
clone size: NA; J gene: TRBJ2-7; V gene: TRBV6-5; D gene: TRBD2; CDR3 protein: CASSWGLDYEQYF; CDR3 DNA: TGTGCCAGCAGTTGGGGACTAGACTACGAGCAGTACTTC
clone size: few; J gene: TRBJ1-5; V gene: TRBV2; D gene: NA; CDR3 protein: CASSERRSNQPQHF; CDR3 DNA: TGTGCCAGCAGTGAACGCAGGTCGAATCAGCCCCAGCATTTT
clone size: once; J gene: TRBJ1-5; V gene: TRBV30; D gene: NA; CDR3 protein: CAWSVGPRQGDQPQHF; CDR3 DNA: TGTGCCTGGAGTGTAGGTCCTCGGCAGGGCGATCAGCCCCAGCATTTT
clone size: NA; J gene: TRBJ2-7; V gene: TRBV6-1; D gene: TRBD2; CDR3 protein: CAEGLAYEQYF; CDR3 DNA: TGTGCCGAGGGACTAGCCTACGAGCAGTACTTC
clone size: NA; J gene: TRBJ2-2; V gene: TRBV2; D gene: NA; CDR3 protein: CAGKSTVNTGELFF; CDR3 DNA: TGTGCCGGAAAGTCGACAGTAAACACCGGGGAGCTGTTTTTT
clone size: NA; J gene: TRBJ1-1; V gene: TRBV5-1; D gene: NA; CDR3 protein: CASSPGAGMNTEAFF; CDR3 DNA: TGCGCCAGCAGCCCGGGCGCAGGGATGAACACTGAAGCTTTCTTT
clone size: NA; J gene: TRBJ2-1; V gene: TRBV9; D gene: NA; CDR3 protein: CASSVEARPSSYNEQFF; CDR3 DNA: TGTGCCAGCAGCGTAGAAGCTAGACCCAGCTCCTACAATGAGCAGTTCTTC
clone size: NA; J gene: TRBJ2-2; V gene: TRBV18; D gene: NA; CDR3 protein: CASSPSSGELFF; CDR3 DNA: TGTGCCAGCTCACCAAGTTCCGGGGAGCTGTTTTTT
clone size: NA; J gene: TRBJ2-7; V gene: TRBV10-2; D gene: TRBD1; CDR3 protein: CASLEGAHEQYF; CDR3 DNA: TGCGCCAGCCTAGAGGGGGCCCACGAGCAGTACTTC
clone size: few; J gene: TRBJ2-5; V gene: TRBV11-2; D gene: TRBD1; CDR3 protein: CASSLEGTGQETQYF; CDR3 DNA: TGTGCCAGCAGCTTAGAGGGGACAGGGCAAGAGACCCAGTACTTC
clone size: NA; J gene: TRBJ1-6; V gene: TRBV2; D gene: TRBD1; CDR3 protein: CASSGQGNNSPLHF; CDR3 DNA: TGTGCCAGCAGTGGACAGGGAAATAATTCACCCCTCCACTTT
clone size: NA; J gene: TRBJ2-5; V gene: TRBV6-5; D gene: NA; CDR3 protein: CASSYLSGVETQYF; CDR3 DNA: TGTGCCAGCAGTTATCTGAGCGGAGTGGAGACCCAGTACTTC
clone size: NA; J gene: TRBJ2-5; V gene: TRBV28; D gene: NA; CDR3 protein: CASSKGKTQYF; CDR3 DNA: TGTGCCAGCAGCAAGGGAAAGACCCAGTACTTC
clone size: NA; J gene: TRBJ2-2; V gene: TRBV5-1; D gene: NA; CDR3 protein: CASSSPEGPNTGELFF; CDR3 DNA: TGCGCCAGCAGCTCCCCCGAGGGACCGAACACCGGGGAGCTGTTTTTT
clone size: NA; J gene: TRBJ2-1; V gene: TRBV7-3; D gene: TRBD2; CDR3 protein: CASSFRLAGNNEQFF; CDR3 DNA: TGTGCCAGCAGCTTCAGGCTAGCGGGGAACAATGAGCAGTTCTTC
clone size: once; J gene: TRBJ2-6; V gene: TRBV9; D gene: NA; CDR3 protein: CASSVAMGSGANVLTF; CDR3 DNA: TGTGCCAGCAGCGTAGCTATGGGCTCTGGGGCCAACGTCCTGACTTTC
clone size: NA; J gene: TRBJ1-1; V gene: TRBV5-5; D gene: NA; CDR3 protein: CASTLGGDTEAFF; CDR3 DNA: TGTGCCAGCACACTAGGGGGAGACACTGAAGCTTTCTTT
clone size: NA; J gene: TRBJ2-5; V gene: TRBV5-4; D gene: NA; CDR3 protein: CASSLQGRETQYF; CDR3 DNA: TGTGCCAGCAGCTTACAGGGGAGGGAGACCCAGTACTTC
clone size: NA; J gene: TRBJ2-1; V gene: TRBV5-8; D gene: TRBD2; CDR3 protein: CASTLSGGFNEQFF; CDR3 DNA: TGTGCCAGCACCCTTAGCGGGGGGTTCAATGAGCAGTTCTTC
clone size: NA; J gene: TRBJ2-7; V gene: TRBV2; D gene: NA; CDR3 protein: CASSGAGEQYF; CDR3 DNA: TGTGCCAGCAGTGGGGCCGGCGAGCAGTACTTC
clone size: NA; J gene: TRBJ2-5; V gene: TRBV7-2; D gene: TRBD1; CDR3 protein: CASSRDRQETQYF; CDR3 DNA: TGTGCCAGCAGCCGGGACAGACAAGAGACCCAGTACTTC
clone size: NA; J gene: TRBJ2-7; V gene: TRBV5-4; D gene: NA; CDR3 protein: CASSSPRDEEQYF; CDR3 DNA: TGTGCCAGCAGCTCCCCCCGGGACGAGGAGCAGTACTTC
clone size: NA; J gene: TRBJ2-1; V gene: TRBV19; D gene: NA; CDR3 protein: CASSSLPSTEQFF; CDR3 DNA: TGTGCCAGTAGTTCACTCCCATCCACTGAGCAGTTCTTC
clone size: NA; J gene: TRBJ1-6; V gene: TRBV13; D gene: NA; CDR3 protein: CASSLDRRGFSPLHF; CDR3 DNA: TGTGCCAGCAGCTTAGACCGACGGGGATTTTCACCCCTCCACTTT
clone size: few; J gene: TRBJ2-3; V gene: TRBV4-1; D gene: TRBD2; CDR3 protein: CASSYLFGTSGRGQYF; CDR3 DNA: TGCGCCAGCAGCTATCTATTCGGGACTAGCGGGAGAGGGCAGTATTTT
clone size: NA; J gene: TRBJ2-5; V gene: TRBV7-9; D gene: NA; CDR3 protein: CASSLAARETQYF; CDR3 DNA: TGTGCCAGCAGCTTAGCGGCTAGAGAGACCCAGTACTTC
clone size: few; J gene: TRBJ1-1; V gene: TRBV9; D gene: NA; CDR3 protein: CASSVREGRAFF; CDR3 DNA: TGTGCCAGCAGCGTAAGGGAGGGGCGGGCTTTCTTT
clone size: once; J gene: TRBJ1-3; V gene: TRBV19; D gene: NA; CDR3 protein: CASPTDSGNTIYF; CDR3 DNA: TGTGCTAGTCCGACAGATTCTGGAAACACCATATATTTT
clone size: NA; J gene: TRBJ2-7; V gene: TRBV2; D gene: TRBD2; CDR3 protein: CASTPTRGSSYEQYF; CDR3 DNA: TGTGCCAGCACCCCTACGCGGGGGAGCTCCTACGAGCAGTACTTC
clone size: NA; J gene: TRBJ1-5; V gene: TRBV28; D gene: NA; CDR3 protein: CASSFNLQYQPQHF; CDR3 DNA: TGTGCCAGCAGTTTTAACCTCCAATATCAGCCCCAGCATTTT
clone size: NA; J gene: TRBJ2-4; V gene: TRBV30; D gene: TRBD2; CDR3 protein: CAWSVRSSGGLAKNIQYF; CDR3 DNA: TGTGCCTGGAGTGTTCGGAGCAGCGGGGGCCTAGCCAAAAACATTCAGTACTTC
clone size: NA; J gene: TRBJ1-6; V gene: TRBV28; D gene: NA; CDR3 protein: CASSLGQGLNF; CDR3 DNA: TGTGCCAGCAGTTTAGGCCAGGGGCTTAACTTT
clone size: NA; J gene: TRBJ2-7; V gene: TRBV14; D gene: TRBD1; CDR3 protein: CASSQDRGQGNSYEQYF; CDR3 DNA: TGTGCCAGCAGCCAAGATCGGGGACAGGGGAACTCCTACGAGCAGTACTTC
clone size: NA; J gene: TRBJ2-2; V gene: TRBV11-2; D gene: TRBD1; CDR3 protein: CASSRIGTANTGELFF; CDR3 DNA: TGTGCCAGCAGCAGGATCGGGACAGCCAACACCGGGGAGCTGTTTTTT
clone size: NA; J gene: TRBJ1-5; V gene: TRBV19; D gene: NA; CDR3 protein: CASNSDSQQPQHF; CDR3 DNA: TGTGCCAGTAATTCGGACAGTCAGCAGCCCCAGCATTTT
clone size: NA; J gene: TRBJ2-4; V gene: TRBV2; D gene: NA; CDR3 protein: CASSAGQNIQYF; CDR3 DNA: TGTGCCAGCAGTGCTGGGCAAAACATTCAGTACTTC
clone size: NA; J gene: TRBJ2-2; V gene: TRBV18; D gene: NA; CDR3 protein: CASSPTRTGELFF; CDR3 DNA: TGTGCCAGCTCACCGACACGGACCGGGGAGCTGTTTTTT
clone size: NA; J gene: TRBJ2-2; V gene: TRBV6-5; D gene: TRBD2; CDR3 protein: CASSTSVMNTGELFF; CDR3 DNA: TGTGCCAGCAGTACTAGCGTAATGAACACCGGGGAGCTGTTTTTT